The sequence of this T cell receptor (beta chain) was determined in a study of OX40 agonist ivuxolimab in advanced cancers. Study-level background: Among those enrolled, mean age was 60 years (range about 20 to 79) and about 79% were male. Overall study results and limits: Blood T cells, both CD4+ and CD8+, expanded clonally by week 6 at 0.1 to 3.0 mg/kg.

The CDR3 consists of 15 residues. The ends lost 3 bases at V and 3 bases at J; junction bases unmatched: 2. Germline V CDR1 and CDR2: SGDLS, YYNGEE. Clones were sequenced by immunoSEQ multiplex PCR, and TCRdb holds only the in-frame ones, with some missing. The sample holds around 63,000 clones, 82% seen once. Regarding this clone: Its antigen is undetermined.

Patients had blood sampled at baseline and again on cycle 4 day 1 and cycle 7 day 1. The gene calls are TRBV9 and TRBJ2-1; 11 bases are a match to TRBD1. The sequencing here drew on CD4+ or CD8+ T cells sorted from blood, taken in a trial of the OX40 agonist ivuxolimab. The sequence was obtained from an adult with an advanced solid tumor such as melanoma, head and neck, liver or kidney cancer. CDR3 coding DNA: TGTGCCAGCAGCGCGGGACAGGGGGGCTACAATGAGCAGTTCTTC. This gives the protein CASSAGQGGYNEQFF. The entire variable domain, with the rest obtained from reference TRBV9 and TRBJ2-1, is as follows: DSGVTQTPKHLITATGQRVTLRCSPRSGDLSVYWYQQSLDQGLQFLIQYYNGEERAKGNILERFSAQQFPDLHSELNLSSLELGDSALYFCASSAGQGGYNEQFFGPGTRLTVL.